This T cell receptor beta chain was captured in a study of shared clonotypes between healthy human individuals (dated by TCRdb to between 2020 and 2021). Background for the entire study: The cohort included three men and a couple of women between 18 and 49 years of age. For each donor, CD4 naive and CD4 memory were each given three plates, CD8 naive was given two plates, and CD8 memory was given one plate. To increase sequencing depth and limit assay-specific biases, different laboratories used diverse techniques to prepare libraries and sequence TCR repertoires. To estimate repertoire size and how much clonotypes are shared between individuals, the study performed deep sequencing of blood TCR repertoires from roughly five healthy adults. Between about 0.8 and 9 billion PBMCs per donor were obtained by leukapheresis.

Notes on this clone: Its antigen has not been determined. Base qualities were left out, and no much larger clone turns up one base away. The identical CDR3 is also encoded by other nucleotide sequences in the sample.

The donors were healthy, HIV-negative adults who had no recently reported acute infections or vaccinations. Every donor was a Caucasian adult living in Nashville, Tennessee, USA. CD4+ T cells were enriched by magnetic negative selection, after which naive cells were positively selected on CD45RA and the negative fraction was taken as the memory subset. Blood was obtained by leukapheresis, after which PBMCs were separated by Ficoll-Histopaque density gradient centrifugation and cryopreserved in liquid nitrogen vapor phase. Purity and quantity of every magnetically sorted T cell population were checked by analytical flow cytometry. Genomic DNA was isolated from each sorted fraction and quantified by UV absorbance on a Nanodrop 2000c. TCR CDR3 regions were amplified from genomic DNA by multiplex PCR using the deep immunoSEQ assay. Extracted genomic DNA from each cell subset was distributed evenly across all wells of several immunoSEQ 96-well plates, and each plate was treated as a replicate. For sorted subsets, about 210 ng of genomic DNA, equivalent to around 30,000 T cell genomes, went into each replicate PCR. Purified libraries were quantified with a Qubit 3.0 fluorometer, sized on a Bioanalyzer 2100, and re-quantified with the KAPA Library Quantification kit. A separate single-read 150-cycle Illumina NextSeq 550 flow cell was used to sequence each immunoSEQ 96-well plate. The published analysis was carried out like this. The immunoSEQ output contained only junctional sequences without quality scores, so filtering could not match that applied to full-length reads. Sequences were annotated with PyIR, a Python wrapper for IgBLAST v1.9, using IMGT germline references to assign V/J genes and CDR3. Any read was removed if the V/J assignment was weak (E-value above 1e-6), the CDR3 was missing, or the read contained stop codons, out-of-frame junctions, or ambiguous translated residues. V3J clonotypes were defined as sequences sharing the same inferred V gene, J gene, and CDR3 amino acid sequence. To compute the percentage overlap between repertoires, the number of shared unique clonotypes was divided by the size of the smaller repertoire. RTK rarefaction, the Chao1 estimator, and Recon v2.1 estimates of unobserved clonotypes were used to assess repertoire richness. Generation probabilities were computed with OLGA for all TCRbeta clonotypes obtained by the gDNA method from a few donors. TCRdb holds this immuneACCESS table with in-frame rearrangements only. Some clones are missing; in checked studies, unresolved V genes explain under half, and the rest has no known cause. The V and J calls and clone size were taken over from that table, and D and trimming were inferred from the DNA. The sample has some 2,500,000 clones on record, under 95% of them singletons. More than 0.35% of the sample is in the top ten clones.

Paper-wide results and their limitations: Pairwise subsampling led to the expectation that sequencing depth would affect the degree of clonotype sharing among donors. Only blood was sampled, and tissue TCR repertoires likely differ from those in blood. Compared with non-shared clonotypes, the clonotypes found in all four sorted-subset donors had higher generation probabilities. Sharing across four donors was observed for 5% to 6.5% of naive CD4, less than 4% of naive CD8, about 2.3% of memory CD4, and 0.4% of memory CD8 clonotypes. Even with the large sequencing depth, rarefaction of the sorted-subset datasets indicated that sequencing was incomplete. Naive subsets generally had larger estimated clonotype richness than memory subsets. Because the study included a small number of donors, the genetic and exposure-history diversity represented was limited.

From a lookup of the germline V gene, CDR1 and CDR2 are SGDLS and YYNGEE. Measured from the cysteine to the phenylalanine, the CDR3 is 14 residues long. CDR3 DNA is the only sequence kept; it has 42 bases, read in frame from the first base. V is reduced by 2 bases and J by 0 bases, leaving a spacing of 7 bases between them. Sample: naive CD4+ T cells from PBMCs. Per the publication, the cell subset or site label means: CD45RA+ positively selected. Recombination joined TRBV9 with TRBJ2-3; the best D guess is TRBD1, with 6 bases matching. The TCR sequence derives from a man younger than 30 in good health. Some clones in this sample may be carry-over from other donors' samples. The nucleotide sequence is given as TGTGCCAGCAGCGTCAGGGGAAGCACAGATACGCAGTATTTT. It translates to CASSVRGSTDTQYF. The CDR3 plus the reference TRBV9 and TRBJ2-3 genes for the other parts give the full variable domain: DSGVTQTPKHLITATGQRVTLRCSPRSGDLSVYWYQQSLDQGLQFLIQYYNGEERAKGNILERFSAQQFPDLHSELNLSSLELGDSALYFCASSVRGSTDTQYFGPGTRLTVL.